Shown below are 18 T cell receptor beta chains from a single sample sequenced in a study of naive and memory T cell subsets. An equimolar mix of two oligonucleotides served as the beta constant-region primer for TRBC1 and TRBC2. TCRdb re-called the UMI-ligation and nested PCR reads with MiXCR, one entry per CDR3 protein. Counted here are 75,000 to 85,000 distinct CDR3 sequences, over 10% occurring once; the ten biggest clones make up around 0.99%. Input material: central memory CD4+ T cells from blood. The receptors were gathered from a human donor in good health.

This clonotype came up many times. The chain combines TRBV19 with TRBJ2-7, with D unclear. With 4 bases removed from V and 3 bases from J, the gap between germline ends came to 10 bases. CDR1 and CDR2 (germline): LNHDA, SQIVND (reference sequence). This CDR3 spans 13 amino acids. CDR3 region: CASSREDGYEQYF. The CDR3 bases are TGTGCCAGTAGTAGGGAAGACGGCTACGAGCAGTACTTC.

This clonotype showed up just a few times. J is TRBJ1-5 and V is TRBV6-6, with a possible D match to TRBD1 (6 bases). The V end lost 2 bases, the J end lost 10 bases, and 18 bases lay between the germline ends. The CDR3 runs to 15 residues. CDR1 is MNHNY and CDR2 is SVGAGI in the germline V gene (reference sequence). CDR3 in amino acids: CASSYGQGSEYPQHF. CDR3 nucleotide sequence: TGTGCCAGCAGTTACGGGCAGGGGTCTGAGTATCCCCAGCATTTT.

The rearrangement uses TRBV5-1 and TRBJ1-4; 7 nucleotides align to TRBD1. CDR3 length: 13 amino acids. Looked up from germline, CDR1 is SGHRS and CDR2 is YFSETQ. With 2 bases clipped from V and 7 bases from J, the junction kept 2 bases outside the gene matches. For the CDR3, the DNA is TGCGCCAGCAGCTTAAACAGGGGTGAAAAACTGTTTTTT. This codes for CASSLNRGEKLFF.

This clonotype was detected only a few times. V and J are TRBV5-4 and TRBJ2-1; 9 bases are shared with TRBD1. The CDR3 has 15 residues. Looked up from germline, CDR1 is SGHNT and CDR2 is YYREEE (reference sequence). V dropped 0 bases and J dropped 5; count of bases not matched to a gene: 3. CDR3 amino acids: CASSLGGTGHNEQFF. CDR3 DNA: TGTGCCAGCAGCTTGGGGGGGACAGGGCACAATGAGCAGTTCTTC.

The chain carries TRBV28 and TRBJ1-2, with unresolved D. The CDR3 is 11 residues long. Germline CDR1 MDHEN, CDR2 SYDVKM. CDR3 DNA sequence: TGTGGGAGTAAGGCTAACTATGGCTACACCTTC. Its protein product is CGSKANYGYTF.

This clonotype was seen at least ten times. The J gene is TRBJ2-1, the V gene TRBV3-1; 9 bases agree with TRBD2. J was trimmed by 15 bases and V by 6 bases; bases with no gene match: 21. The CDR3 runs to 16 residues. Germline CDR1 and CDR2: LGHDT and YNNKEL (reference sequence). The CDR3 coding sequence is TGTGCCAGCAGTCCCAGGGGGTGGCGGGAGGGCCTCTTTAGGTTCTTC. This gives the protein CASSPRGWREGLFRFF.

The chain links TRBV7-9 to TRBJ1-6; 7 positions agree with TRBD1. There are 14 residues in the CDR3. V was pared by 4 bases and J by 5 bases, with 2 bases of the junction left unmatched. The germline gives CDR1 SEHNR, CDR2 FQNEAQ (reference sequence). In DNA form, the CDR3 reads TGTGCCAGCAGCTCAACAGGGGATAATTCACCCCTCCACTTT. Translation: CASSSTGDNSPLHF.

The rearrangement joins TRBV7-9 to TRBJ2-2, with D unresolved. The CDR3 is 15 amino acids. Germline CDR1 reads SEHNR; CDR2 reads FQNEAQ (reference sequence). V gave up 2 bases and J gave up 2 bases, with 9 bases separating them. The CDR3 here is CASSLLIPNTGELFF. DNA of the CDR3: TGTGCCAGCAGCTTACTTATTCCCAACACCGGGGAGCTGTTTTTT.

This clonotype occurred a few times. V and J are TRBV20-1 and TRBJ1-4; tentative D call: TRBD1 (6 bases). Per the germline V gene, CDR1 is DFQATT and CDR2 is SNEGSKA (reference sequence). The germline V and J ends were trimmed by 5 bases and 3 bases, with 25 bases remaining between them. The CDR3 has 18 residues. As DNA, the CDR3 is TGCAGTGCTCTTAAGTTCGGGGGGCGAGGGGGTTCTAATGAAAAACTGTTTTTT. This codes for CSALKFGGRGGSNEKLFF.

The J gene is TRBJ2-1, the V gene TRBV6-1, with a weak D call TRBD2 (5 bases). Deletions cut 10 bases from V and 4 bases from J, with 17 bases between. Germline CDR1 reads MNHNS; CDR2 reads SASEGT. CDR3 length: 14 residues. As DNA, the CDR3 is TGTGCCACCCTCTTGTCCGGGATGTACAATGAGCAGTTCTTC. This translates into CATLLSGMYNEQFF.

In its sample, this clonotype was seen a few times. J is TRBJ2-7 and V is TRBV6-1; 13 bases fit TRBD2. J was trimmed by 1 base and V by 1 base; bases with no gene match: 7. The germline gives CDR1 MNHNS, CDR2 SASEGT. The CDR3 runs 18 residues. CDR3 in DNA: TGTGCCAGCAGTGAAGGGGGACTAGCGGGACTCCCGTCCTACGAGCAGTACTTC. It translates to CASSEGGLAGLPSYEQYF.

The chain employs TRBV7-2 and TRBJ2-7; D ambiguous. The CDR3 covers 15 residues. Germline assignment: CDR1 SGHTA and CDR2 FQGNSA. V was trimmed by 0 bases and J by 0 bases, leaving 9 bases between them. This CDR3 reads CASSLAGKTSYEQYF. In DNA, the CDR3 is TGTGCCAGCAGCTTAGCGGGTAAAACCTCCTACGAGCAGTACTTC.

Ten or more counts support this clonotype. The gene calls are TRBV27 and TRBJ2-1, with D possibly matching TRBD2 (6 bases). Germline CDR1 reads MNHEY; CDR2 reads SMNVEV (reference sequence). The CDR3 sequence is 15 residues long. With 4 bases removed from V and 2 bases from J, the gap between germline ends came to 12 bases. Here the CDR3 reads CASSWTGATYNEQFF. CDR3 in DNA: TGTGCCAGCAGTTGGACGGGAGCCACCTACAATGAGCAGTTCTTC.

This clonotype has ten or more counts. The rearrangement links TRBV6-2 or TRBV6-3 to TRBJ2-4, with 8 bases matching TRBD2. Trimming at V came to 3 bases and at J to 1 base, leaving 14 bases not matched to a gene. Germline V lookup: CDR1 MNHEY, CDR2 SVGEGT. CDR3 size: 19 residues. As DNA, the CDR3 is TGTGCCAGCAGTTATCTGCTAGCGGGCGGGGCTCTGGCCAAAAACATTCAGTACTTC. Translation: CASSYLLAGGALAKNIQYF.

This clonotype was observed at least ten times. The gene calls are TRBV29-1 and TRBJ2-1; D may correspond to TRBD1 or TRBD2 (5 bases each). The V and J ends lost 3 bases and 8 bases respectively, with 14 bases between them. The germline CDR1 and CDR2 sequences are SQVTM and ANQGSEA. This CDR3 contains 13 residues. The DNA for the CDR3 is TGCAGCGTTGAGGGACCCTCCGGGCATGAGCAGTTCTTC. Translated: CSVEGPSGHEQFF.

This clonotype came up many times. CDR3 residues: CSARDRWTYDNEQFF. The CDR3 DNA reads TGCAGTGCTAGAGATCGCTGGACGTACGACAATGAGCAGTTCTTC. This rearrangement joins TRBV20-1 to TRBJ2-1; D is unclear. Trimming shortened V by 0 bases and J by 5 bases, and 14 bases separated the two germline ends. There are 15 residues in the CDR3. Germline assignment: CDR1 DFQATT and CDR2 SNEGSKA (reference sequence).

By its share, this clonotype is medium-sized. The chain combines TRBV28 with TRBJ2-1, with D perhaps TRBD1 or TRBD2 (5 bases each). The CDR3 has 14 amino acids. The germline CDR1 and CDR2 sequences are MDHEN and SYDVKM. Trimming took 4 bases from V and 4 from J, leaving 11 bases between them. The CDR3 protein is CASSSGRLYNEQFF. CDR3 DNA: TGTGCCAGCAGTTCGGGACGGTTGTACAATGAGCAGTTCTTC.

At least ten counts were recorded for this clonotype. This sequence joins TRBV6-5 and TRBJ2-7; D tentatively fits TRBD1 or TRBD2 (5 bases each). The CDR3 has 17 residues. V gave up 1 base and J gave up 4 bases, with 20 bases separating them. Germline V lookup: CDR1 MNHEY, CDR2 SVGAGI. CDR3 amino acids: CASSYWGSETEVYEQYF. The CDR3 coding sequence is TGTGCCAGCAGTTACTGGGGTAGCGAGACAGAAGTATACGAGCAGTACTTC.